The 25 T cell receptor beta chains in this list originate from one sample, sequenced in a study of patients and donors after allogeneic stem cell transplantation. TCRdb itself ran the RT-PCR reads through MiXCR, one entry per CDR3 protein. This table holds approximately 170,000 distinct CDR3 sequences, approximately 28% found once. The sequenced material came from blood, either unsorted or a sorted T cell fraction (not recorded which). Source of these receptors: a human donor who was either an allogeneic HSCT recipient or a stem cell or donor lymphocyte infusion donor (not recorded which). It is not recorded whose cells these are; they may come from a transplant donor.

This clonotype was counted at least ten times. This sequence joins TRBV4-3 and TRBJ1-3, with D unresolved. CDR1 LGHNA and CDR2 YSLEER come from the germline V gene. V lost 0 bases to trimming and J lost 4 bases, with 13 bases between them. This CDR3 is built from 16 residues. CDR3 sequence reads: CASSQEGSLAGNTIYF. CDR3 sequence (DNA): TGCGCCAGCAGCCAAGAGGGTAGCCTGGCAGGAAACACCATATATTTT.

CDR3 loop: CASRRLGKYF. The CDR3 DNA reads TGTGCCAGCAGACGACTAGGGAAGTACTTC. The chain links TRBV28 to TRBJ2-5, with a possible D match to TRBD2 (6 bases). The V end was cut by 6 bases, the J end by 12 bases, with 11 bases between. Looked up from germline, CDR1 is MDHEN and CDR2 is SYDVKM. The CDR3 contains 10 residues.

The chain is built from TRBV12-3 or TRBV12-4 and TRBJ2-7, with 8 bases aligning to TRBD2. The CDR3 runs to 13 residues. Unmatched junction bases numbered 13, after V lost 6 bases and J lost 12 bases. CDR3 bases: TGTGCCAGCAGCCCAGCGGGAGACGCGACGGGGTACTTC. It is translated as CASSPAGDATGYF.

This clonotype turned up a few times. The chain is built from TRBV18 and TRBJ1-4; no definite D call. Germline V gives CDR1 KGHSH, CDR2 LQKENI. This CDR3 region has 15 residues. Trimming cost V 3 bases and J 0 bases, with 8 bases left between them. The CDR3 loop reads CASSPITSTNEKLFF. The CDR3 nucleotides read TGTGCCAGCTCACCCATCACCTCAACTAATGAAAAACTGTTTTTT.

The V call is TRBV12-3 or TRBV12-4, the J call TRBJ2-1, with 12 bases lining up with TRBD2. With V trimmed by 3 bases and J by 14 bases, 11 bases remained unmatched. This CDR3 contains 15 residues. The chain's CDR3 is CASSLWASGRARKFF. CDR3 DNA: TGTGCCAGCAGTTTGTGGGCTAGCGGGAGGGCCCGAAAGTTCTTC.

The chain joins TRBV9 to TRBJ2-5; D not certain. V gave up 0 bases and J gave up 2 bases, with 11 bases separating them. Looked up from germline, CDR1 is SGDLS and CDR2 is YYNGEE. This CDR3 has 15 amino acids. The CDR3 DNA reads TGTGCCAGCAGCGTAGGGGTAAGGCAGCAAGAGACCCAGTACTTC. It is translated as CASSVGVRQQETQYF.

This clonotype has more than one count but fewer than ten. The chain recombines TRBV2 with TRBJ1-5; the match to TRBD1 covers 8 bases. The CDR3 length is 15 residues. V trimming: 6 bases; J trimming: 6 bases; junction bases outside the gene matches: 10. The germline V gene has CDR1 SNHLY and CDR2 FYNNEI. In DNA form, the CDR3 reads TGTGCCAGCAGCTTAATGACAGGGGAGGGTCAGCCCCAGCATTTT. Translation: CASSLMTGEGQPQHF.

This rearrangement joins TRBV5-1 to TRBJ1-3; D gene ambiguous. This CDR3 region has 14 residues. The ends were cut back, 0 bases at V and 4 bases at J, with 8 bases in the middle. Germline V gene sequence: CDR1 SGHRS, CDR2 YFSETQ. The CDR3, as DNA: TGCGCCAGCAGCTTGGCCAGCGCCGGAAACACCATATATTTT. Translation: CASSLASAGNTIYF.

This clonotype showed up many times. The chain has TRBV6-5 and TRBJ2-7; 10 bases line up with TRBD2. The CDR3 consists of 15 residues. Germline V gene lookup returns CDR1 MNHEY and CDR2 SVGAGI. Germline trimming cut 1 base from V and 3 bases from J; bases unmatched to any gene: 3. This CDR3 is CASSYFSGGNYEQYF. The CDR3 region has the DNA TGTGCCAGCAGTTACTTTAGCGGGGGGAACTACGAGCAGTACTTC.

CDR3 residues: CASSALKAGRGNEQFF. CDR3 nucleotides: TGTGCCAGCAGTGCCCTTAAGGCGGGAAGGGGAAATGAGCAGTTCTTC. The J gene is TRBJ2-1, the V gene TRBV6-2 or TRBV6-3; a weak D match, TRBD2 (6 bases). Germline assignment: CDR1 MNHEY and CDR2 SVGEGT. The ends were cut back, 5 bases at V and 7 bases at J, with 21 bases in the middle. The CDR3 is made up of 16 amino acids.

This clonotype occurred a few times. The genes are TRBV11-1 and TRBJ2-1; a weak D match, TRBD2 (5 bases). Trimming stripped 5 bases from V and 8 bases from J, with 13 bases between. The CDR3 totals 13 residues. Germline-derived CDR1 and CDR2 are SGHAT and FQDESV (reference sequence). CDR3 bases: TGTGCCAGCAGCGCTAGATGGGGAGATGAGCAGTTCTTC. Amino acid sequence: CASSARWGDEQFF.

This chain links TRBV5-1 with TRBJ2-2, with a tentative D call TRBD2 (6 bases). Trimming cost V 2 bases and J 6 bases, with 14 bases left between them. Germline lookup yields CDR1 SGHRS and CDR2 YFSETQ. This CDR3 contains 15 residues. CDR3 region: CASSFEVRDAGELFF. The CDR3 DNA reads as TGCGCCAGCAGCTTTGAGGTGCGGGATGCCGGGGAGCTGTTTTTT. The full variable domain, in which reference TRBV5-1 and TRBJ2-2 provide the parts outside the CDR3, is KAGVTQTPRYLIKTRGQQVTLSCSPISGHRSVSWYQQTPGQGLQFLFEYFSETQRNKGNFPGRFSGRQFSNSRSEMNVSTLELGDSALYLCASSFEVRDAGELFFGEGSRLTVL.

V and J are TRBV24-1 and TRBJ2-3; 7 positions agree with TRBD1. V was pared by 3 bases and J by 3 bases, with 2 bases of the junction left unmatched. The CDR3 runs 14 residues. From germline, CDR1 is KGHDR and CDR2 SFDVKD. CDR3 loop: CATSDPTGTDTQYF. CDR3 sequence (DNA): TGTGCCACCAGTGATCCGACAGGGACAGATACGCAGTATTTT.

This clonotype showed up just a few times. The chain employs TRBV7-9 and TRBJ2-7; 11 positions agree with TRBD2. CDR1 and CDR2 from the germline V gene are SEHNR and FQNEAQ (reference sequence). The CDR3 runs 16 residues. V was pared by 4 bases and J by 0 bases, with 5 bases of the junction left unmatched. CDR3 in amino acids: CASSSRLAGRSYEQYF. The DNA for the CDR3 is TGTGCCAGCAGCTCTAGACTAGCGGGACGCTCCTACGAGCAGTACTTC.

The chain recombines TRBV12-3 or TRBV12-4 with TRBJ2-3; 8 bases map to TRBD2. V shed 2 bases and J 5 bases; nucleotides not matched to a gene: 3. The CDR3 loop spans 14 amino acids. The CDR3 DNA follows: TGTGCCAGCAGTTTAAGTACTAGCGGAGATACGCAGTATTTT. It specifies CASSLSTSGDTQYF.

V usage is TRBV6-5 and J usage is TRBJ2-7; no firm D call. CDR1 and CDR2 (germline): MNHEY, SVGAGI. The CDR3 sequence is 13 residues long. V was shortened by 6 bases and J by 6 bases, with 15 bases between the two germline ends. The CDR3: CASSLTRSLEQYF. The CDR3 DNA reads TGTGCCAGCAGCCTAACCCGTAGCCTCGAGCAGTACTTC.

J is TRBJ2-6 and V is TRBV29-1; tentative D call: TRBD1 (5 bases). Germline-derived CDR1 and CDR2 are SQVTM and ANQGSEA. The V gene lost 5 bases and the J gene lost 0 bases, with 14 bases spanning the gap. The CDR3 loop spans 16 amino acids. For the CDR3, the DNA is TGCAGCGTTTTAAAAGGGGCTCCCTCTGGGGCCAACGTCCTGACTTTC. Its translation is CSVLKGAPSGANVLTF.

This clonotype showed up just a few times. The CDR3 nucleotides are TGTGCCAGCTCACCCCAAGCCTACGAGCAGTACTTC. This sequence encodes CASSPQAYEQYF. This chain joins TRBV18 and TRBJ2-7; D unresolved. V shed 3 bases and J shed 2 bases, with 5 bases lying between them. Germline V CDR1 and CDR2: KGHSH, LQKENI. This CDR3 contains 12 residues.

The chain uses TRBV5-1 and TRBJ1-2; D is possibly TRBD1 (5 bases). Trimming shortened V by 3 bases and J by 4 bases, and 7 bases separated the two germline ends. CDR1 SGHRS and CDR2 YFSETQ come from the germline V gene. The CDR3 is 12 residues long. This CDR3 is CASSSDTYGYTF. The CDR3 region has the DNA TGCGCCAGCAGCTCGGACACCTATGGCTACACCTTC.

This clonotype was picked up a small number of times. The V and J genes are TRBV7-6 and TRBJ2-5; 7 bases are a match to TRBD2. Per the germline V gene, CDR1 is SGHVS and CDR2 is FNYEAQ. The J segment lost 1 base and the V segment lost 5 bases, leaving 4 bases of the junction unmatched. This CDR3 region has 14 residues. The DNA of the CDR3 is TGTGCCAGCAGCCGGGGACTATTCCAAGAGACCCAGTACTTC. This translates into CASSRGLFQETQYF.

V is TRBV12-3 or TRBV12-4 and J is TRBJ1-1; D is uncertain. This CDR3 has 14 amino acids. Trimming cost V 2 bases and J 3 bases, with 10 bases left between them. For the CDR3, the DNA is TGTGCCAGCAGTTTAAGGCTCATGCACACTGAAGCTTTCTTT. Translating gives CASSLRLMHTEAFF.

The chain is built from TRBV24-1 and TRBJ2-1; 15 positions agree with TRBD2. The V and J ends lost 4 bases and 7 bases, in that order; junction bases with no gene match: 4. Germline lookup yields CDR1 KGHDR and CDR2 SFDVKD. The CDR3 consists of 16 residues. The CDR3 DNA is TGTGCCACCAGTGACTCCGGACTAGCGGGAGGGAATGAGCAGTTCTTC. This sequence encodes CATSDSGLAGGNEQFF.

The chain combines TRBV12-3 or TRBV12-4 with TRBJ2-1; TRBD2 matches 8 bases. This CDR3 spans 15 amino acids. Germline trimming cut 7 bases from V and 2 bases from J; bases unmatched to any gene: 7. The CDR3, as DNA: TGTGCCAGCACTCTAGCGGGCCCTCCCTACAATGAGCAGTTCTTC. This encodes CASTLAGPPYNEQFF.

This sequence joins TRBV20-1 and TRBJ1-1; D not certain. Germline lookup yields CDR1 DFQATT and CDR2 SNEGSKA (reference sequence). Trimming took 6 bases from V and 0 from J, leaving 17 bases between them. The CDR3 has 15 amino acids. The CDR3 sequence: CSALEPRTLNTEAFF. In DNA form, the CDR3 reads TGCAGTGCCTTAGAACCCCGTACCCTGAACACTGAAGCTTTCTTT.

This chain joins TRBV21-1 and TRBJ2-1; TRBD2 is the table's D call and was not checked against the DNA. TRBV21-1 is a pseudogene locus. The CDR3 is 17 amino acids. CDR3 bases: TGTGCCAGCAGCAAAGTCGCCGGGACTAGGAGGTACAATGAGCAGTTCTTC. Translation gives CASSKVAGTRRYNEQFF.